A single sample gave rise to the 28 T cell receptor beta chains below, sequenced in a study of human T cells and chemical hapten exposure. TCRdb re-analysed the RACE reads in MiXCR, keeping a single row per CDR3 protein. The sample has 65,000 to 95,000 distinct CDR3 sequences, approximately 10% seen once. As for time point: patch test 1, 2 weeks after DPC sensitization. Specified treatment: therapeutic diphenylcyclopropenone sensitization with weekly scalp DPC. The sample was whole blood, taken in connection with sensitization to the hapten diphenylcyclopropenone (DPC). Every receptor here comes from a woman aged 55-70 years with alopecia areata. Some clones in this sample may be carry-over from other donors' samples.

There are many counts of this clonotype. This chain links TRBV12-5 with TRBJ1-4; D possibly corresponds to TRBD1 (5 bases). The CDR3 is 17 residues long. Germline CDR1 is LGHNT and CDR2 is FRNRAP. The V gene lost 5 bases and the J gene lost 0 bases, with 16 bases spanning the gap. For the CDR3, the DNA is TGTGCTAGTGGTCCCAGAGCCAGGGAGTCAACTAATGAAAAACTGTTTTTT. This codes for CASGPRARESTNEKLFF.

CDR3 sequence (DNA): TGTGCCACCAGCCCCTCCCCAGGGGGCGGCTACAATGAGCAGTTCTTC. Amino acid sequence: CATSPSPGGGYNEQFF. The rearrangement joins TRBV24-1 to TRBJ2-1; 8 bases map to TRBD1. Germline-derived CDR1 and CDR2 are KGHDR and SFDVKD. The CDR3 consists of 16 residues. With 7 bases clipped from V and 3 bases from J, the junction kept 10 bases outside the gene matches.

The sample holds many counts of this clonotype. The chain carries TRBV29-1 and TRBJ2-3; D perhaps matches TRBD1 (6 bases). Trimming removed 6 bases at V and 2 bases at J, with 15 bases between. The CDR3 is 14 amino acids. From germline, CDR1 is SQVTM and CDR2 ANQGSEA. CDR3 sequence: CSVDGPGATDTQYF. In DNA, the CDR3 is TGCAGCGTCGACGGGCCAGGGGCCACAGATACGCAGTATTTT.

Concerning this clonotype itself: This may come from a read error, since a much larger clone is one base off. The chain has TRBV19 and TRBJ2-7; 10 nucleotides align to TRBD1. Germline CDR1 reads LNHDA; CDR2 reads SQIVND (reference sequence). The CDR3 runs to 14 residues. Losses at the gene ends were 10 bases for V and 6 bases for J; bases not matched to a gene: 12. The CDR3 sequence: CATRTGTGACEQYF. The CDR3 nucleotides are TGTGCCACCAGGACCGGGACAGGGGCCTGCGAGCAGTACTTC. The full variable domain, in which reference TRBV19 and TRBJ2-7 provide the parts outside the CDR3, is DGGITQSPKYLFRKEGQNVTLSCEQNLNHDAMYWYRQDPGQGLRLIYYSQIVNDFQKGDIAEGYSVSREKKESFPLTVTSAQKNPTAFYLCATRTGTGACEQYFGPGTRLTVT.

The rearrangement uses TRBV29-1 and TRBJ2-1; D unresolved. CDR1 SQVTM and CDR2 ANQGSEA come from the germline V gene. Trimming removed 1 base at V and 0 bases at J, with 10 bases between. The CDR3 extends over 15 amino acids. In DNA, the CDR3 is TGCAGCGTTGAAGGAGCTTTCCTCTCCTACAATGAGCAGTTCTTC. Translation: CSVEGAFLSYNEQFF.

This clonotype turned up a few times. The chain employs TRBV4-2 and TRBJ2-7; tentative D call: TRBD1 (6 bases). Germline V CDR1 and CDR2: LGHNA, YNFKEQ. The ends were cut back, 1 base at V and 1 base at J, with 11 bases in the middle. This CDR3 has 15 amino acids. The CDR3 loop reads CASSQVLGQSYEQYF. CDR3 DNA: TGTGCCAGCAGCCAAGTGTTAGGACAGTCCTACGAGCAGTACTTC.

This clonotype was detected only a few times. This chain connects TRBV5-6 to TRBJ1-1; the D is unclear. V lost 5 bases and J 1 base, leaving 9 bases between the germline ends. CDR3 length: 13 residues. Germline V CDR1 and CDR2: SGHDT, YYEEEE. CDR3 sequence (DNA): TGTGCCAGCAGGAGTAGCTGGAACACTGAAGCTTTCTTT. It specifies CASRSSWNTEAFF.

The chain has TRBV10-3 and TRBJ2-7; the D is unclear. CDR1 and CDR2 from the germline V gene are ENHRY and SYGVKD. V was shortened by 11 bases and J by 6 bases, with 23 bases between the two germline ends. The CDR3 is 14 amino acids. The CDR3 sequence is CASQKGWGNIEQYF. In DNA form, the CDR3 reads TGTGCCTCGCAAAAGGGCTGGGGAAATATCGAGCAGTACTTC.

This clonotype came up a few times. The V and J genes are TRBV29-1 and TRBJ1-2, with D possibly matching TRBD1 (5 bases). Germline-derived CDR1 and CDR2 are SQVTM and ANQGSEA. V gave up 5 bases and J gave up 8 bases, with 18 bases separating them. The CDR3 is made up of 13 amino acids. The chain's CDR3 is CSVTLDGTIGYTF. CDR3 DNA: TGCAGCGTTACTTTGGACGGGACTATCGGCTACACCTTC.

In its sample, this clonotype was seen many times. The CDR3 DNA follows: TGTGCCAGCAGTCTCAACCGAAACACTGAAGCTTTCTTT. This sequence encodes CASSLNRNTEAFF. The V call is TRBV2, the J call TRBJ1-1, with D uncertain. Trimming took 5 bases from V and 2 from J, leaving 9 bases between them. There are 13 residues in the CDR3. CDR1 and CDR2 (germline): SNHLY, FYNNEI.

This clonotype was seen at least ten times. V usage is TRBV7-8 and J usage is TRBJ2-3; TRBD2 aligns across 11 bases. V dropped 3 bases and J dropped 4; count of bases not matched to a gene: 6. Germline CDR1 SGHVS, CDR2 FQNEAQ. CDR3 length: 16 residues. CDR3 region: CASSFSGGAESDTQYF. The DNA of the CDR3 is TGTGCCAGCAGCTTTAGCGGGGGGGCCGAGTCAGATACGCAGTATTTT.

This clonotype has at least ten counts. The CDR3 spells CASSLEANEQFF. The CDR3 DNA is TGTGCCAGCAGCTTAGAGGCCAATGAGCAGTTCTTC. V and J are TRBV11-1 and TRBJ2-1, with D unclear. The CDR3 spans 12 residues. V dropped 1 base and J dropped 6 bases, with 4 bases sitting between them. CDR1 and CDR2 from the germline V gene are SGHAT and FQDESV (reference sequence).

This clonotype turned up a few times. The rearrangement uses TRBV13 and TRBJ2-7; possibly TRBD2 for D (5 bases). The CDR3 loop spans 17 amino acids. Per germline, CDR1 PRHDT and CDR2 FYEKMQ (reference sequence). With 6 bases removed from V and 0 bases from J, the gap between germline ends came to 21 bases. CDR3 region: CASRDPVSDSHSYEQYF. The CDR3 region has the DNA TGTGCCAGCAGAGATCCTGTTAGCGATTCCCACTCCTACGAGCAGTACTTC.

The gene calls are TRBV29-1 and TRBJ1-1; a weak D match, TRBD1 (5 bases). The CDR3 is 14 amino acids. V lost 4 bases and J 7 bases, leaving 19 bases between the germline ends. From germline, CDR1 is SQVTM and CDR2 ANQGSEA. The CDR3 protein is CSVGNGGGAGEAFF. The CDR3 DNA reads TGCAGCGTTGGGAATGGAGGAGGGGCCGGTGAAGCTTTCTTT.

The chain combines TRBV6-6 with TRBJ2-1, with D perhaps matching TRBD1 (6 bases). The CDR3 loop spans 15 amino acids. Germline loops: CDR1 MNHNY, CDR2 SVGAGI (reference sequence). Trimming cost V 5 bases and J 7 bases, with 18 bases left between them. In nucleotides, the CDR3 is TGTGCCAGCAGTCAAACAGGGACGTTCGGTAATGAGCAGTTCTTC. Translation: CASSQTGTFGNEQFF.

There are many counts of this clonotype. The rearrangement uses TRBV25-1 and TRBJ2-1; D might be TRBD1 or TRBD2, each matching 7 bases. Germline V gives CDR1 MGHDK, CDR2 SYGVNS. This CDR3 contains 16 residues. V was shortened by 7 bases and J by 0 bases, with 16 bases between the two germline ends. The CDR3 protein is CASNPSGDSSYNEQFF. The CDR3 DNA follows: TGTGCCAGCAACCCAAGCGGGGACAGCTCCTACAATGAGCAGTTCTTC.

This clonotype has a count of ten or more. J is TRBJ2-7 and V is TRBV27, with a possible D match to TRBD2 (6 bases). The CDR3 consists of 15 residues. The V and J ends lost 5 bases and 2 bases respectively, with 16 bases between them. CDR1 is MNHEY and CDR2 is SMNVEV in the germline V gene (reference sequence). The CDR3 DNA reads TGTGCCAGCAGTCCTCGAGTTAGCGGCGCCTACGAGCAGTACTTC. Translating it yields CASSPRVSGAYEQYF.

The table lists this clonotype with a few counts. V and J are TRBV10-3 and TRBJ2-7; D gene unclear. This CDR3 spans 12 amino acids. Germline V gene data show CDR1 as ENHRY and CDR2 as SYGVKD. With 3 bases removed from V and 4 bases from J, the gap between germline ends came to 7 bases. In DNA, the CDR3 is TGTGCCATCAGTGACGGGTTTTACGAGCAGTACTTC. As protein: CAISDGFYEQYF.

In this sample, this clonotype turned up a few times. The chain combines TRBV20-1 with TRBJ2-7; D may be TRBD2 (6 bases). The ends were cut back, 0 bases at V and 4 bases at J, with 10 bases in the middle. Germline V gives CDR1 DFQATT, CDR2 SNEGSKA (reference sequence). This CDR3 contains 13 residues. CDR3 bases: TGCAGTGCTAGAGATCTGGGGGGTTACGAGCAGTACTTC. Protein product: CSARDLGGYEQYF.

There are a few counts of this clonotype. The V call is TRBV11-1, the J call TRBJ2-7, with D uncertain. This CDR3 has 12 amino acids. In germline, CDR1 is SGHAT, CDR2 FQDESV (reference sequence). V was clipped by 0 bases and J by 8 bases, with 8 bases between them. CDR3 loop: CASSLAGYQQYF. CDR3 DNA: TGTGCCAGCAGCTTAGCCGGGTACCAGCAGTACTTC.

The table lists this clonotype with a few counts. The chain carries TRBV5-1 and TRBJ1-1; D may be TRBD1 (5 bases). Between the trimmed V and J ends, which lost 1 base and 11 bases, there was a span of 18 bases. Germline-derived CDR1 and CDR2 are SGHRS and YFSETQ. This CDR3 comprises 14 residues. The CDR3 DNA reads TGCGCCAGCAGCTTGCGCAGGGAAGGGAAAGTGGCTTTCTTT. Its translation is CASSLRREGKVAFF.

In its sample, this clonotype was seen many times. The chain employs TRBV2 and TRBJ2-5; D might be TRBD1 (5 bases). This CDR3 has 13 residues. Germline V gene lookup returns CDR1 SNHLY and CDR2 FYNNEI. V gave up 9 bases and J gave up 1 base, with 12 bases separating them. As DNA, the CDR3 is TGTGCCAGGAAAGACGACAGCCAAGAGACCCAGTACTTC. This encodes CARKDDSQETQYF.

The sample holds many counts of this clonotype. V is TRBV10-1 and J is TRBJ1-1; 9 nucleotides match TRBD1. J was trimmed by 1 base and V by 5 bases; bases with no gene match: 5. Germline V gene data show CDR1 as WNHNN and CDR2 as SYGVQD (reference sequence). The CDR3 extends over 15 amino acids. The CDR3 bases are TGCGCCAGCAGTCCCGGACAGGGGACGAACACTGAAGCTTTCTTT. Amino acids: CASSPGQGTNTEAFF.

In its sample, this clonotype was seen a few times. The rearrangement uses TRBV19 and TRBJ2-7, with 11 bases identical to TRBD1. Germline V CDR1 and CDR2: LNHDA, SQIVND (reference sequence). V lost 10 bases to trimming and J lost 9 bases; unmatched junction nucleotides: 17. The CDR3 is 15 amino acids. The CDR3 DNA sequence: TGTGCCACCTCCAGGGCGGGACAGGGGGACCCACGGCAGTACTTC. It translates to CATSRAGQGDPRQYF.

This clonotype has a handful of counts. The chain carries TRBV27 and TRBJ1-2; no reliable D call. This CDR3 comprises 15 residues. The V and J ends lost 4 bases and 5 bases respectively, with 17 bases between them. Germline V gene lookup returns CDR1 MNHEY and CDR2 SMNVEV (reference sequence). In nucleotides, the CDR3 is TGTGCCAGCAGTTACACATCCGCGACAAGATATGGCTACACCTTC. Translating it yields CASSYTSATRYGYTF.

This clonotype was detected many times. V and J are TRBV7-3 and TRBJ1-1; TRBD1 is a possible D gene (5 bases). Trimming stripped 5 bases from V and 0 bases from J, with 7 bases between. The CDR3 contains 13 residues. CDR1 is SGHTA, CDR2 FQGTGA, per germline. The CDR3 bases are TGTGCCAGCAGCCCGACAGTGAACACTGAAGCTTTCTTT. As protein: CASSPTVNTEAFF.

The chain carries TRBV18 and TRBJ1-6; D is ambiguous. There are 15 residues in the CDR3. V was cut by 6 bases and J by 0 bases, with 9 bases left in between. Per the germline V gene, CDR1 is KGHSH and CDR2 is LQKENI. The CDR3 spells CASSEPNSYNSPLHF. The CDR3 bases are TGTGCCAGCTCGGAACCGAACTCCTATAATTCACCCCTCCACTTT.

This clonotype was seen at least ten times. CDR3 protein: CASSVGHGINTGELFF. The CDR3 nucleotides read TGTGCCAGCAGCGTAGGTCACGGAATCAACACCGGGGAGCTGTTTTTT. This sequence joins TRBV9 and TRBJ2-2; no clear D. Germline CDR1 is SGDLS and CDR2 is YYNGEE. The germline V and J ends were trimmed by 0 bases and 2 bases, with 11 bases remaining between them. This CDR3 has 16 amino acids.